The clone carrying this TCR beta chain was observed a handful of times. The target antigen is unknown. The record originates from a study of CD8 T cells in ankylosing spondylitis. Study-wide results and caveats: A TCR beta motif made of several highly homologous variants seemed typical of ankylosing spondylitis blood.

Scientists made TCR beta libraries using quantitative 5'-RACE with molecular barcodes. TCRdb re-analysed the 5' RACE reads in MiXCR, keeping a single row per CDR3 protein. The table has 750,000 to 850,000 distinct CDR3 sequences, roughly 12% seen once. This sequence was found in a male donor with ankylosing spondylitis. The sequenced material came from blood, either unsorted or a sorted T cell fraction (not recorded which).

Written as DNA, the CDR3 is TGTGCCAGCAGTTATAGAGGAACGGTCGATACGCAGTATTTT. Its protein is CASSYRGTVDTQYF. The genes are TRBV6-2 or TRBV6-3 and TRBJ2-3; D unresolved. Deletions cut 3 bases from V and 6 bases from J, with 13 bases between. Looked up from germline, CDR1 is MNHEY and CDR2 is SVGEGT. CDR3 length: 14 amino acids.